The 21 T cell receptor beta chains listed next were all sequenced from one sample in a study of cytomegalovirus exposure and HLA in healthy donors (dated by TCRdb to about 2017). The protocol used for the library was the immunoSEQ multiplex PCR assay. For the multiplex PCR, a mixture combining 60 forward primers for TCR Vbeta segments and 13 reverse primers for TCR Jbeta segments was used. TCRdb mirrors the immuneACCESS table, restricted to in-frame sequences. Some clones are absent from its copies; in checked studies, under half trace to an unresolved V gene, and the reason for the others is unknown. A total of 160,000 or so clones appear in this sample, approximately 84% of them only once. The leading ten clones occupy roughly 2.4% of the sample. Input material: PBMCs. These TCRs come from a woman under 30 in good health and CMV-seronegative.

The chain uses TRBV5-1 and TRBJ2-7; D might be TRBD2 (6 bases). This CDR3 comprises 15 residues. The germline CDR1 and CDR2 sequences are SGHRS and YFSETQ. Trimming stripped 3 bases from V and 2 bases from J, with 15 bases between. Here the CDR3 reads CASSYDGTVAYEQYF. The CDR3 DNA reads TGCGCCAGCAGCTACGACGGGACTGTTGCCTACGAGCAGTACTTC.

V usage is TRBV28 and J usage is TRBJ2-1, with 10 bases aligning to TRBD2. After removal of 6 bases from V and 0 bases from J, the junction contained 8 bases not matched to a gene. The CDR3 runs to 17 residues. Per germline, CDR1 MDHEN and CDR2 SYDVKM. The CDR3: CASSYILAGNSYNEQFF. Here the CDR3 DNA reads TGTGCCAGCAGCTATATACTAGCGGGGAACTCCTACAATGAGCAGTTCTTC.

This clone was detected only a few times. The chain carries TRBV15 and TRBJ2-5; 8 positions agree with TRBD1. J lost 1 base, V lost 6 bases, and 4 bases had no gene match. This CDR3 has 14 residues. The germline V gene has CDR1 LNHNV and CDR2 YYDKDF (reference sequence). CDR3 nucleotide sequence: TGTGCCACCAGGGCTACAGGGGGCCAAGAGACCCAGTACTTC. It translates to CATRATGGQETQYF. Based on the CDR3 plus reference TRBV15 and TRBJ2-5, the full variable domain is DAMVIQNPRYQVTQFGKPVTLSCSQTLNHNVMYWYQQKSSQAPKLLFHYYDKDFNNEADTPDNFQSRRPNTSFCFLDIRSPGLGDTAMYLCATRATGGQETQYFGPGTRLLVL.

This chain joins TRBV13 and TRBJ2-7; 13 nucleotides align to TRBD2. The J segment lost 1 base and the V segment lost 5 bases, leaving 5 bases of the junction unmatched. The CDR3 spans 16 residues. CDR1 is PRHDT and CDR2 is FYEKMQ in the germline V gene (reference sequence). CDR3 DNA sequence: TGTGCCAGCAGCGTCGTACTAGCGGGGGGGTCCTACGAGCAGTACTTC. Amino acids: CASSVVLAGGSYEQYF.

Comments on this clone: Compared with germline, one end of the junction differs, possibly owing to a read error. The chain uses TRBV7-9 and TRBJ2-7, with a tentative D call TRBD2 (5 bases). Germline V gene sequence: CDR1 SEHNR, CDR2 FQNEAQ (reference sequence). The length of the CDR3 is 15 residues. CDR3: CASSRLAGSYYEQCF. The CDR3 DNA sequence: TGTGCCAGCAGCCGTTTGGCGGGTTCGTACTACGAGCAGTGCTTC.

The CDR3 reads CASRKAGDIYGYTF. The CDR3 nucleotides read TGTGCCAGCCGAAAAGCAGGGGACATCTATGGCTACACCTTC. The chain couples TRBV27 to TRBJ1-2, with TRBD1 as a possible D gene (6 bases). Germline V gene data show CDR1 as MNHEY and CDR2 as SMNVEV (reference sequence). V was pared by 8 bases and J by 4 bases, with 17 bases between. The CDR3 loop spans 14 amino acids.

The chain's CDR3 is CATTTQGVVAEAFF. The CDR3 DNA is TGTGCCACCACGACCCAGGGGGTAGTCGCTGAAGCTTTCTTT. The chain joins TRBV2 to TRBJ1-1; TRBD1 agrees at 7 bases. This CDR3 has 14 residues. The germline CDR1 and CDR2 sequences are SNHLY and FYNNEI. V lost 10 bases to trimming and J lost 6 bases; unmatched junction nucleotides: 14.

The CDR3: CASSLVSAYEQYF. The CDR3 DNA reads as TGTGCCAGCAGCTTAGTTTCGGCCTACGAGCAGTACTTC. This chain joins TRBV7-2 and TRBJ2-7; no firm D call. The germline gives CDR1 SGHTA, CDR2 FQGNSA. The CDR3 extends over 13 amino acids. V was trimmed by 1 base and J by 2 bases, leaving 6 bases between them.

This clone has more than one count but fewer than ten. The V gene is TRBV4-3, the J gene TRBJ2-7, with D hard to call. Trimming took 0 bases from V and 0 from J, leaving 15 bases between them. Germline V gives CDR1 LGHNA, CDR2 YSLEER. The CDR3 has 17 residues. As DNA, the CDR3 is TGCGCCAGCAGCCAAGATGGTTCCCCAAGGAGCTCCTACGAGCAGTACTTC. The encoded protein is CASSQDGSPRSSYEQYF.

The rearrangement links TRBV11-2 to TRBJ2-5; D is ambiguous. TRBJ2-7 matches the DNA end more closely, so the J call is doubtful. The germline V gene has CDR1 SGHAT and CDR2 FQNNGV. This CDR3 region has 14 residues. CDR3 region: CASSLSRQNYEQYF. CDR3 bases: TGTGCCAGCAGCCTTTCCCGGCAGAACTACGAGCAGTACTTC.

The chain carries TRBV27 and TRBJ2-7, with TRBD2 as a possible D gene (5 bases). The CDR3 spans 14 residues. V was clipped by 5 bases and J by 4 bases, with 15 bases between them. Germline V gene sequence: CDR1 MNHEY, CDR2 SMNVEV (reference sequence). The CDR3 DNA sequence: TGTGCCAGCAGTCCCGCGGTCGGGATATACGAGCAGTACTTC. Protein sequence: CASSPAVGIYEQYF.

The chain recombines TRBV7-9 with TRBJ2-4; 8 bases line up with TRBD2. This CDR3 comprises 13 residues. The germline V gene has CDR1 SEHNR and CDR2 FQNEAQ (reference sequence). The V segment lost 6 bases and the J segment 8 bases; nucleotides outside the gene matches: 6. The CDR3 nucleotides read TGTGCCAGCAGAAGCGGGAGTTCTTACATTCAGTACTTC. This encodes CASRSGSSYIQYF.

The J gene is TRBJ1-4, the V gene TRBV28; 9 bases are shared with TRBD1. The V and J ends lost 5 bases and 8 bases, in that order; junction bases with no gene match: 6. This CDR3 contains 14 residues. Per germline, CDR1 MDHEN and CDR2 SYDVKM. CDR3 nucleotides: TGTGCCAGCAGTACCCGGACAGGGGTAGAAAAACTGTTTTTT. Translation gives CASSTRTGVEKLFF.

This clone was detected a few times. The chain uses TRBV6-1 and TRBJ2-3; the D is unclear. V was cut by 1 base and J by 0 bases, with 8 bases left in between. This CDR3 spans 15 amino acids. Germline CDR1 is MNHNS and CDR2 is SASEGT. CDR3 residues: CASSEGAHSTDTQYF. The CDR3 DNA sequence: TGTGCCAGCAGTGAAGGGGCTCACAGCACAGATACGCAGTATTTT.

The CDR3 DNA is TGTGCCAGCAGCGACGGCGGGGGCGGCAGGGAGACCCAGTACTTC. Encoded protein: CASSDGGGGRETQYF. The J gene is TRBJ2-5, the V gene TRBV5-4; D may be TRBD2 (7 bases). Germline CDR1 reads SGHNT; CDR2 reads YYREEE (reference sequence). V lost 4 bases to trimming and J lost 5 bases, with 18 bases between them. There are 15 residues in the CDR3.

The chain is built from TRBV9 and TRBJ2-5; 10 bases match TRBD2. The trim removed 0 bases at V and 2 bases at J, leaving 4 bases unmatched. The CDR3 has 16 residues. Germline CDR1 SGDLS, CDR2 YYNGEE. In DNA, the CDR3 is TGTGCCAGCAGCGTAGGGAATAGCGGGAGGCAAGAGACCCAGTACTTC. It specifies CASSVGNSGRQETQYF. Looking up the rest from reference TRBV9 and TRBJ2-5 gives the full variable domain: DSGVTQTPKHLITATGQRVTLRCSPRSGDLSVYWYQQSLDQGLQFLIQYYNGEERAKGNILERFSAQQFPDLHSELNLSSLELGDSALYFCASSVGNSGRQETQYFGPGTRLLVL.

The rearrangement joins TRBV9 to TRBJ2-1; possible D gene TRBD1, 6 bases. Germline CDR1 SGDLS, CDR2 YYNGEE. This CDR3 comprises 15 residues. The V and J ends lost 3 bases and 1 base respectively, with 11 bases between them. CDR3 in amino acids: CASSAEGVSYNEQFF. As DNA, the CDR3 is TGTGCCAGCAGCGCCGAGGGGGTTTCCTACAATGAGCAGTTCTTC.

The rearrangement links TRBV6-5 to TRBJ2-7, with 9 bases identical to TRBD1. This CDR3 contains 14 residues. V shed 6 bases and J 3 bases; nucleotides not matched to a gene: 6. In germline, CDR1 is MNHEY, CDR2 SVGAGI. This chain's CDR3 is CASSSGTGHYEQYF. The CDR3 DNA is TGTGCCAGCAGCTCCGGGACAGGGCACTACGAGCAGTACTTC.

The chain combines TRBV5-1 with TRBJ2-7, with a weak D call TRBD1 (6 bases). Trimming removed 4 bases at V and 4 bases at J, with 12 bases between. CDR1 is SGHRS and CDR2 is YFSETQ in the germline V gene. CDR3 length: 13 residues. CDR3 sequence reads: CASSQDRLYEQYF. CDR3 nucleotides: TGCGCCAGCAGCCAGGACAGACTTTACGAGCAGTACTTC. The whole variable domain, filled in from reference TRBV5-1 and TRBJ2-7, reads KAGVTQTPRYLIKTRGQQVTLSCSPISGHRSVSWYQQTPGQGLQFLFEYFSETQRNKGNFPGRFSGRQFSNSRSEMNVSTLELGDSALYLCASSQDRLYEQYFGPGTRLTVT.

V usage is TRBV4-3 and J usage is TRBJ1-4; D perhaps matches TRBD1 (5 bases). Germline V gene lookup returns CDR1 LGHNA and CDR2 YSLEER. Trimming pared 1 base from V and 8 bases from J, leaving 14 bases between. The CDR3 loop spans 15 amino acids. The DNA for the CDR3 is TGCGCCAGCAGCCAAGGAGGAGGGGAGGGCGAAAAACTGTTTTTT. Amino acid sequence: CASSQGGGEGEKLFF.

The V and J genes are TRBV7-9 and TRBJ2-1; perhaps TRBD1 as D (5 bases). Germline CDR1 SEHNR, CDR2 FQNEAQ (reference sequence). The length of the CDR3 is 14 residues. V was pared by 3 bases and J by 8 bases, with 14 bases between. The DNA of the CDR3 is TGTGCCAGCAGCTTCAGGGATGGGTACGATGAGCAGTTCTTC. Protein product: CASSFRDGYDEQFF.